A single sample gave rise to the 15 T cell receptor beta chains below, sequenced in a study of shared clonotypes between healthy human individuals. Method: immunoSEQ multiplex PCR; TCRdb's copy keeps in-frame clones and lacks some. The sample carries about 1.5 million clones, under 99% recorded once. The source material was naive CD4+ T cells sorted from blood. Subset reported: CD45RA+ positively selected. The receptors shown here come from a man aged 25-45 years in good health.

The genes are TRBV27 and TRBJ2-5, with D perhaps TRBD2 (6 bases). Germline CDR1 reads MNHEY; CDR2 reads SMNVEV (reference sequence). CDR3 size: 15 residues. Trimming removed 4 bases at V and 2 bases at J, with 14 bases between. The CDR3 spells CASSYSSRGQETQYF. The CDR3 nucleotides are TGTGCCAGCAGTTATTCAAGCCGGGGGCAAGAGACCCAGTACTTC.

The chain links TRBV6-1 to TRBJ2-1; TRBD1 aligns across 9 bases. The V and J ends lost 3 bases and 5 bases, in that order; junction bases with no gene match: 5. This CDR3 has 15 amino acids. Per germline, CDR1 MNHNS and CDR2 SASEGT. The CDR3 nucleotides are TGTGCCAGCAGTGAGGCCGGGACAGGGAACAATGAGCAGTTCTTC. Its translation: CASSEAGTGNNEQFF.

The chain joins TRBV28 to TRBJ2-5, with TRBD1 as a possible D gene (6 bases). In germline, CDR1 is MDHEN, CDR2 SYDVKM. V gave up 3 bases and J gave up 10 bases, with 21 bases separating them. There are 15 residues in the CDR3. The CDR3 DNA reads TGTGCCAGCAGTTTCACAGGGTGGGATAAGAGTTACCAGTACTTC. This encodes CASSFTGWDKSYQYF.

The chain carries TRBV7-2 and TRBJ2-5; D is perhaps TRBD1 (6 bases). Per germline, CDR1 SGHTA and CDR2 FQGNSA. The CDR3 extends over 15 amino acids. With 1 base removed from V and 1 base from J, the gap between germline ends came to 10 bases. CDR3 coding DNA: TGTGCCAGCAGCTTAGGACAGGTTCGCCAAGAGACCCAGTACTTC. It specifies CASSLGQVRQETQYF.

The V call is TRBV18, the J call TRBJ2-2; TRBD2 aligns across 10 bases. With V trimmed by 3 bases and J by 4 bases, 8 bases remained unmatched. Germline V lookup: CDR1 KGHSH, CDR2 LQKENI. CDR3 size: 17 residues. Here the CDR3 DNA reads TGTGCCAGCTCACCCTCTAGACTAGCGGGTCTCACCGGGGAGCTGTTTTTT. Translated, it gives CASSPSRLAGLTGELFF. The full variable domain, with the rest looked up from reference TRBV18 and TRBJ2-2, is NAGVMQNPRHLVRRRGQEARLRCSPMKGHSHVYWYRQLPEEGLKFMVYLQKENIIDESGMPKERFSAEFPKEGPSILRIQQVVRGDSAAYFCASSPSRLAGLTGELFFGEGSRLTVL.

The chain uses TRBV6-5 and TRBJ1-1; D gene unclear. Germline CDR1 reads MNHEY; CDR2 reads SVGAGI. Trimming pared 2 bases from V and 1 base from J, leaving 14 bases between. CDR3 length equals 16 residues. The CDR3 here is CASSYPSWGGNTEAFF. The CDR3 nucleotides read TGTGCCAGCAGTTACCCTTCCTGGGGTGGGAACACTGAAGCTTTCTTT.

The gene calls are TRBV7-9 and TRBJ2-1; 12 nucleotides line up with TRBD2. Trimming at V came to 5 bases and at J to 7 bases, leaving 9 bases not matched to a gene. Germline CDR1 and CDR2: SEHNR and FQNEAQ (reference sequence). The CDR3 sequence is 16 residues long. The CDR3 sequence: CASSLRLAGATNEQFF. CDR3 nucleotides: TGTGCCAGCAGCCTAAGACTAGCGGGAGCCACGAATGAGCAGTTCTTC. The whole variable domain, remainder taken from reference TRBV7-9 and TRBJ2-1, is DTGVSQNPRHKITKRGQNVTFRCDPISEHNRLYWYRQTLGQGPEFLTYFQNEAQLEKSRLLSDRFSAERPKGSFSTLEIQRTEQGDSAMYLCASSLRLAGATNEQFFGPGTRLTVL.

As to this clone: The junction and the germline gene differ at one end; a read error may be behind it. J is TRBJ1-3 and V is TRBV7-7; D might be TRBD1 (5 bases). CDR1 is SSHAT, CDR2 FNYEAQ, per germline (reference sequence). The length of the CDR3 is 15 residues. CDR3 sequence reads: CASSLGVGYGNTIYF. CDR3 coding DNA: TGTGCTAGCAGCTTGGGGGTTGGTTACGGAAACACCATATATTTT.

The V gene is TRBV6-1, the J gene TRBJ2-7; no clear D. The CDR3 contains 17 residues. V was trimmed by 3 bases and J by 2 bases, leaving 20 bases between them. CDR1 MNHNS and CDR2 SASEGT come from the germline V gene. This chain's CDR3 is CASSERLTGATTYEQYF. The DNA of the CDR3 is TGTGCCAGCAGTGAGAGGCTAACTGGCGCGACGACCTACGAGCAGTACTTC.

The chain uses TRBV6-6 and TRBJ2-3; 11 bases line up with TRBD2. Germline CDR1 is MNHNY and CDR2 is SVGAGI (reference sequence). The J segment lost 0 bases and the V segment lost 6 bases, leaving 5 bases of the junction unmatched. The CDR3 has 16 amino acids. The CDR3 region has the DNA TGTGCCAGCAGGGGGACTAGCGGAGCTAGCACAGATACGCAGTATTTT. Protein product: CASRGTSGASTDTQYF.

The V gene is TRBV4-2, the J gene TRBJ2-7; possible D gene TRBD1, 6 bases. Germline V CDR1 and CDR2: LGHNA, YNFKEQ. This CDR3 has 14 residues. The V and J ends lost 5 bases and 0 bases respectively, with 11 bases between them. The CDR3 DNA sequence: TGTGCCAGCAGCGACGACAGGAGCTCCTACGAGCAGTACTTC. Translation: CASSDDRSSYEQYF.

As regards this clone: Other nucleotide sequences in the sample specify the same CDR3. V and J are TRBV20-1 and TRBJ2-3; D call uncertain. Trimming stripped 1 base from V and 4 bases from J, with 3 bases between. The V gene's germline CDR1 is DFQATT and CDR2 SNEGSKA (reference sequence). This CDR3 is built from 11 residues. The CDR3 here is CSARVSDTQYF. As DNA, the CDR3 is TGCAGTGCTAGAGTTTCAGATACGCAGTATTTT.

The table lists this clone with a few counts. The rearrangement links TRBV18 to TRBJ2-7; the D call may be TRBD1 or TRBD2 (5 bases each). The CDR3 covers 15 residues. The germline V and J ends were trimmed by 6 bases and 0 bases, with 15 bases remaining between them. Germline V gives CDR1 KGHSH, CDR2 LQKENI. CDR3 nucleotide sequence: TGTGCCAGCTCTCGAGACGGGGCCAGCTCCTACGAGCAGTACTTC. This translates into CASSRDGASSYEQYF.

V usage is TRBV5-1 and J usage is TRBJ2-5; D is unclear. Trimming cost V 0 bases and J 2 bases, with 8 bases left between them. Germline CDR1 SGHRS, CDR2 YFSETQ. The CDR3 runs 14 residues. CDR3 coding DNA: TGCGCCAGCAGCTTGGCCAAGCATCAAGAGACCCAGTACTTC. It encodes CASSLAKHQETQYF.

The DNA of the CDR3 is TGTGCCAGCAGCTTTCCTAGCGGGAGTATAGATACGCAGTATTTT. Translating gives CASSFPSGSIDTQYF. The V and J genes are TRBV5-5 and TRBJ2-3; the match to TRBD2 covers 10 bases. V was clipped by 2 bases and J by 5 bases; unmatched bases: 5. The CDR3 consists of 15 residues. In germline, CDR1 is SGHKS, CDR2 YYEKEE (reference sequence). Full variable domain (missing parts from reference TRBV5-5 and TRBJ2-3): DAGVTQSPTHLIKTRGQQVTLRCSPISGHKSVSWYQQVLGQGPQFIFQYYEKEERGRGNFPDRFSARQFPNYSSELNVNALLLGDSALYLCASSFPSGSIDTQYFGPGTRLTVL.